The TCR beta chain described here comes from a study of blood T cell repertoires in COVID-19. Across the study: The United States, Italy and Spain provided the acute and convalescent COVID-19 samples. T cells, B-cell-depleted T cells, or PBMCs supplied cDNA or gDNA.

Trimming took 1 base from V and 5 from J; bases not matched to a gene: 4. There are 14 residues in the CDR3. In germline, CDR1 is LGHDT, CDR2 YNNKEL (reference sequence). How the authors handled the data: Amplified reference gene primers provided the basis for estimating nucleated cell counts. The method was immunoSEQ multiplex PCR; TCRdb's version includes in-frame clones alone and lacks a portion of them. That table gives V, J and clone size, and the DNA gave D and trimming. The data hold roughly 130,000 clones, with approximately 87% observed a single time. This clone was seen only a few times. This chain uses TRBV3-1 (or the pseudogene TRBV3-2) with TRBJ1-1; 7 nucleotides line up with TRBD1. The origin of this receptor is a woman aged 60-75 years with acute or convalescent COVID-19. The sample consisted of peripheral blood. CDR3 protein: CASSQVQGETEAFF. CDR3 DNA: TGTGCCAGCAGCCAAGTGCAGGGGGAGACTGAAGCTTTCTTT.